Below, 14 T cell receptor beta chains from the same sample are listed, as sequenced in a study of T cells in Graves' hyperthyroidism and ophthalmopathy. Authors of the study amplified TCR beta CDR3 regions from RNA transcripts. The HTBI primer set served for first-round RT-PCR of the TCR CDR3. TCRdb passed the multiplex PCR reads through MiXCR, listing each CDR3 protein once. The top ten clones hold 13% of a sample with around 250,000 distinct CDR3 sequences, roughly 15% of them seen once. The sample was blood. The receptor set was obtained from a woman in her thirties or forties with Graves' hyperthyroidism that later progressed to Graves' ophthalmopathy.

This clonotype was observed at least ten times. The chain couples TRBV16 to TRBJ2-7; D is undetermined. This CDR3 is built from 12 residues. Germline V gene data show CDR1 as KGHSY and CDR2 as FQNENV. V was shortened by 0 bases and J by 8 bases, with 8 bases between the two germline ends. The CDR3 DNA reads as TGTGCCAGCAGCCAATCTAAGGTAAAGCAGTACTTC. Its protein product is CASSQSKVKQYF.

This clonotype was seen at least ten times. The rearrangement uses TRBV9 and TRBJ2-1, with D hard to call. The V end was cut by 6 bases, the J end by 0 bases, with 4 bases between. The CDR3 covers 12 residues. Germline assignment: CDR1 SGDLS and CDR2 YYNGEE. CDR3 bases: TGTGCCAGCATGAGCTCCTACAATGAGCAGTTCTTC. Translating it yields CASMSSYNEQFF. Combining the CDR3 with reference TRBV9 and TRBJ2-1 gives the whole variable domain DSGVTQTPKHLITATGQRVTLRCSPRSGDLSVYWYQQSLDQGLQFLIQYYNGEERAKGNILERFSAQQFPDLHSELNLSSLELGDSALYFCASMSSYNEQFFGPGTRLTVL.

V and J are TRBV18 and TRBJ1-6, with a weak D call TRBD1 (5 bases). This CDR3 has 13 residues. Trimming shortened V by 5 bases and J by 13 bases, and 15 bases separated the two germline ends. Germline loops: CDR1 KGHSH, CDR2 LQKENI. The CDR3 DNA reads TGTGCCAGCTCAAACGGGGGGGTTGGCCCCCTCCACTTT. It yields the protein CASSNGGVGPLHF.

This clonotype was seen a few times. The chain uses TRBV24-1 and TRBJ2-1; 8 nucleotides agree with TRBD2. Looked up from germline, CDR1 is KGHDR and CDR2 is SFDVKD. The CDR3 spans 14 residues. V was pared by 5 bases and J by 4 bases, with 3 bases of the junction left unmatched. The CDR3 coding sequence is TGTGCCACCAGTGCCCAGCGGGGGTACAATGAGCAGTTCTTC. Amino acids: CATSAQRGYNEQFF.

This clonotype was picked up many times. CDR3 nucleotide sequence: TGTGCCAGCAGTTCCGACAGGGAGAATGAGCAGTTCTTC. It yields the protein CASSSDRENEQFF. The chain uses TRBV2 and TRBJ2-1, with TRBD1 matching over 7 bases. The CDR3 extends over 13 amino acids. The V gene end was trimmed by 5 bases and the J gene end by 7 bases; junction bases not matched to a gene: 5. CDR1 is SNHLY and CDR2 is FYNNEI in the germline V gene.

The CDR3 sequence is CASSDLVWGTGELFF. CDR3 nucleotides: TGTGCCAGCAGCGATTTGGTATGGGGGACCGGGGAGCTGTTTTTT. The V call is TRBV7-9, the J call TRBJ2-2; the D call may be TRBD1 or TRBD2 (5 bases each). The CDR3 has 15 amino acids. The V and J ends lost 5 bases and 5 bases respectively, with 15 bases between them. Germline lookup yields CDR1 SEHNR and CDR2 FQNEAQ (reference sequence).

This clonotype was detected many times. The V call is TRBV12-3 or TRBV12-4, the J call TRBJ2-5, with 7 bases matching TRBD1. Trimming took 7 bases from V and 2 from J; bases not matched to a gene: 4. The CDR3 has 13 amino acids. CDR3 DNA: TGTGCCAGCAATAAGGGACAGCAAGAGACCCAGTACTTC. It translates to CASNKGQQETQYF.

This clonotype was detected only a few times. The V and J genes are TRBV7-9 and TRBJ1-1, with D uncertain. Trimming stripped 5 bases from V and 3 bases from J, with 13 bases between. This CDR3 comprises 14 residues. CDR1 and CDR2 from the germline V gene are SEHNR and FQNEAQ (reference sequence). This chain's CDR3 is CASSPGRGYTEAFF. The DNA of the CDR3 is TGTGCCAGCAGCCCAGGACGCGGCTACACTGAAGCTTTCTTT.

This clonotype appeared many times. This chain joins TRBV13 and TRBJ1-2, with TRBD1 as a possible D gene (6 bases). The CDR3 runs to 15 residues. From germline, CDR1 is PRHDT and CDR2 FYEKMQ (reference sequence). V gave up 0 bases and J gave up 6 bases, with 14 bases separating them. Written as DNA, the CDR3 is TGTGCCAGCAGCTTAGGCGTCGGCAGGGGCAATGGCTACACCTTC. Protein sequence: CASSLGVGRGNGYTF.

The chain recombines TRBV19 with TRBJ1-6; 7 bases agree with TRBD1. V shed 7 bases, J shed 9 bases, and the junction held 6 bases outside the gene matches. The CDR3 is made up of 13 amino acids. Germline values: CDR1 LNHDA, CDR2 SQIVND (reference sequence). For the CDR3, the DNA is TGTGCCAGTAACCGGGACAGAAGTTCACCCCTCCACTTT. Its translation is CASNRDRSSPLHF. The entire variable domain, with the rest obtained from reference TRBV19 and TRBJ1-6, is as follows: DGGITQSPKYLFRKEGQNVTLSCEQNLNHDAMYWYRQDPGQGLRLIYYSQIVNDFQKGDIAEGYSVSREKKESFPLTVTSAQKNPTAFYLCASNRDRSSPLHFGNGTRLTVT.

At least ten counts were recorded for this clonotype. The CDR3 protein is CATAGNTIYF. In nucleotides, the CDR3 is TGTGCCACAGCCGGAAACACCATATATTTT. V gene TRBV10-3 combines with J gene TRBJ1-3, with D unresolved. V was trimmed by 10 bases and J by 4 bases, leaving 5 bases between them. This CDR3 contains 10 residues. The V gene's germline CDR1 is ENHRY and CDR2 SYGVKD.

In this sample, this clonotype turned up many times. V and J are TRBV27 and TRBJ2-7; 8 bases are shared with TRBD2. Germline CDR1 MNHEY, CDR2 SMNVEV (reference sequence). The length of the CDR3 is 16 residues. V was clipped by 6 bases and J by 3 bases; unmatched bases: 13. This chain's CDR3 is CASRRYSGNVVYEQYF. The CDR3 bases are TGTGCCAGCAGAAGGTATAGCGGGAATGTGGTCTACGAGCAGTACTTC.

Remarks on this clonotype: This may arise from a read error, as a much more abundant clone is one base away. The chain is built from TRBV10-3 and TRBJ2-7; TRBD2 matches at 8 bases. The ends lost 7 bases at V and 1 base at J; junction bases unmatched: 6. From germline, CDR1 is ENHRY and CDR2 SYGVKD. The CDR3 is made up of 14 amino acids. The CDR3 DNA sequence: TGTGCCATCACCCTTCGGGGGGGGTCCTACGAGCAGTACTTC. Its protein product is CAITLRGGSYEQYF.

This clonotype has ten or more counts. The chain employs TRBV7-6 and TRBJ1-5, with D perhaps TRBD1 (6 bases). Germline CDR1 is SGHVS and CDR2 is FNYEAQ. Trimming pared 8 bases from V and 2 bases from J, leaving 19 bases between. The CDR3 length is 16 residues. The DNA for the CDR3 is TGTGCCAGCTCCCCGGGGGCAGGGGCCGGCAATCAGCCCCAGCATTTT. Amino acids: CASSPGAGAGNQPQHF.